A single sample gave rise to the 10 T cell receptor beta chains below, sequenced in a study of human T cells and chemical hapten exposure. TCRdb reprocessed the RACE reads via MiXCR and lists one record per CDR3 protein. The profile covers about 97,000 distinct CDR3 sequences, with about 28% appearing a single time and about a tenth taken by the ten largest. This sample's time point: patch test 3, about 24 weeks after DPC sensitization. Treatment in this sample: therapeutic diphenylcyclopropenone sensitization with weekly scalp DPC. The specimen comprised whole blood, sampled in connection with sensitization to the hapten diphenylcyclopropenone (DPC). The receptors originated from a man aged 35 to 55 with alopecia areata. Some clones in this sample may be carry-over from other donors' samples.

The chain links TRBV5-1 to TRBJ2-5, with 8 bases lining up with TRBD2. The CDR3 covers 16 residues. Germline assignment: CDR1 SGHRS and CDR2 YFSETQ. With 1 base clipped from V and 7 bases from J, the junction kept 12 bases outside the gene matches. In DNA, the CDR3 is TGCGCCAGCAGCTTGAATAGCGGGGCGCCCCCACGGACCCAGTACTTC. Amino acids: CASSLNSGAPPRTQYF. The whole variable domain, filled in from reference TRBV5-1 and TRBJ2-5, reads KAGVTQTPRYLIKTRGQQVTLSCSPISGHRSVSWYQQTPGQGLQFLFEYFSETQRNKGNFPGRFSGRQFSNSRSEMNVSTLELGDSALYLCASSLNSGAPPRTQYFGPGTRLLVL.

This clonotype was counted only a few times. The chain has TRBV12-3 or TRBV12-4 and TRBJ1-5; tentatively, D is TRBD1 (5 bases). The length of the CDR3 is 14 residues. Trimming pared 3 bases from V and 5 bases from J, leaving 11 bases between. CDR3 DNA: TGTGCCAGCAGTTTGGGGCAGGTCTATCAGCCCCAGCATTTT. This sequence encodes CASSLGQVYQPQHF.

The gene calls are TRBV20-1 and TRBJ2-7; 14 positions agree with TRBD2. V was clipped by 5 bases and J by 1 base; unmatched bases: 7. CDR3 length: 16 residues. The V gene's germline CDR1 is DFQATT and CDR2 SNEGSKA (reference sequence). The CDR3 DNA follows: TGCAGTGCTTGGGGGACTAGCGGGAGCGCATCCTACGAGCAGTACTTC. This codes for CSAWGTSGSASYEQYF.

The chain has TRBV11-2 and TRBJ1-1; no clear D gene. V was clipped by 1 base and J by 1 base, with 4 bases between them. The CDR3 runs 13 residues. Germline CDR1 is SGHAT and CDR2 is FQNNGV. In DNA form, the CDR3 reads TGTGCCAGCAGCTTAGTGGCGAACACTGAAGCTTTCTTT. Residues: CASSLVANTEAFF.

V and J are TRBV7-8 and TRBJ1-5, with 8 bases lining up with TRBD1. This CDR3 contains 14 residues. The J segment lost 4 bases and the V segment lost 5 bases, leaving 4 bases of the junction unmatched. Germline V lookup: CDR1 SGHVS, CDR2 FQNEAQ. The CDR3 protein is CASSTDRVNQPQHF. The DNA for the CDR3 is TGTGCCAGCAGCACGGACAGGGTAAATCAGCCCCAGCATTTT.

The chain links TRBV27 to TRBJ1-1; D is possibly TRBD1 (5 bases). V dropped 8 bases and J dropped 5 bases, with 24 bases sitting between them. The CDR3 extends over 16 amino acids. Per the germline V gene, CDR1 is MNHEY and CDR2 is SMNVEV (reference sequence). The DNA of the CDR3 is TGTGCCAGCCCTCCTCCACCAGCGGGCGAGGGGACTGAAGCTTTCTTT. It translates to CASPPPPAGEGTEAFF.

The table lists this clonotype with a few counts. The CDR3 coding sequence is TGCAGCGTGGCGGAAGCCTCCTACGAGCAGTACTTC. Translated: CSVAEASYEQYF. The V gene is TRBV29-1, the J gene TRBJ2-7; D unclear. Germline CDR1 SQVTM, CDR2 ANQGSEA. The CDR3 consists of 12 residues. V was clipped by 6 bases and J by 0 bases, with 9 bases between them.

This clonotype was seen a few times. This sequence joins TRBV12-3 or TRBV12-4 and TRBJ2-2; 7 positions agree with TRBD2. After removal of 5 bases from V and 0 bases from J, the junction contained 9 bases not matched to a gene. This CDR3 contains 17 residues. Here the CDR3 DNA reads TGTGCCAGCAGTATTCCAGCGGGACCATCGAACACCGGGGAGCTGTTTTTT. Translating gives CASSIPAGPSNTGELFF.

This clonotype was counted only a few times. The V and J genes are TRBV6-1 and TRBJ1-1; D is ambiguous. The length of the CDR3 is 13 residues. Trimming shortened V by 8 bases and J by 2 bases, and 12 bases separated the two germline ends. Germline values: CDR1 MNHNS, CDR2 SASEGT. CDR3 coding DNA: TGTGCCAGCTTCCTTTTCGCTAACACTGAAGCTTTCTTT. Protein sequence: CASFLFANTEAFF.

This clonotype was observed a single time. The chain combines TRBV18 with TRBJ1-5; D is unresolved. The CDR3 runs 16 residues. Trimming took 3 bases from V and 3 from J, leaving 15 bases between them. CDR1 is KGHSH and CDR2 is LQKENI in the germline V gene. The CDR3 sequence is CASSPSGRSNNQPQHF. The CDR3 bases are TGTGCCAGCTCACCGTCGGGCAGGTCGAACAATCAGCCCCAGCATTTT. Supplemented by reference TRBV18 and TRBJ1-5, the full variable domain reads NAGVMQNPRHLVRRRGQEARLRCSPMKGHSHVYWYRQLPEEGLKFMVYLQKENIIDESGMPKERFSAEFPKEGPSILRIQQVVRGDSAAYFCASSPSGRSNNQPQHFGDGTRLSIL.